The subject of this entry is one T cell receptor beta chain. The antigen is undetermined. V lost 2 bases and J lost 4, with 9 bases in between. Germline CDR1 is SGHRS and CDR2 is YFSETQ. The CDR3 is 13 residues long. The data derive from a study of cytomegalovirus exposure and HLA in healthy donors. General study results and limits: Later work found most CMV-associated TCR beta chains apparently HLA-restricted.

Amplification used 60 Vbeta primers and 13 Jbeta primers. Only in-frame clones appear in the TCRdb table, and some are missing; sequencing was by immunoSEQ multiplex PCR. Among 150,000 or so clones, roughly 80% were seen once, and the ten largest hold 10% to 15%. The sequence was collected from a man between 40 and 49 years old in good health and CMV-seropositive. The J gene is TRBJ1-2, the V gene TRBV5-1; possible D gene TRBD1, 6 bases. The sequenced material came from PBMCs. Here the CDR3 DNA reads TGCGCCAGCAGCTTCAGGGGCGCCTATGGCTACACCTTC. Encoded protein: CASSFRGAYGYTF.